The 25 T cell receptor beta chains given below trace back to one sample, sequenced in a study of CD8+CD57+ T cells in acquired aplastic anemia. Profiling of TCR beta VDJ combinations and CDR3 sequences used genomic DNA as template. A single record per CDR3 protein comes from TCRdb applying MiXCR to the reads. Among fewer than 70,000 distinct CDR3 sequences listed, under 65% were seen once. Sequencing was done on a sample of sorted CD4+, CD8+, or CD8+CD57+ T cells (not recorded which) from PBMCs. Receptors were obtained from a human donor in good health, serving as a control.

This clonotype came up a few times. Since a much larger clone is just one base distant, this may be a read error. The chain couples TRBV19 to TRBJ1-1; D is unresolved. This CDR3 contains 13 residues. V was cut by 5 bases and J by 3 bases, with 10 bases left in between. Germline assignment: CDR1 LNHDA and CDR2 SQIVND (reference sequence). CDR3 coding DNA: TGTGCCAGTAGTGTGAGTCCGGACACTGAAGCTTTCTTT. Its protein is CASSVSPDTEAFF.

For this clonotype: At one boundary the junction diverges from the germline segment, which might be a read error. V is TRBV7-3 and J is TRBJ2-2, with TRBD1 matching over 8 bases. This CDR3 region has 15 residues. Germline V lookup: CDR1 SGHTA, CDR2 FQGTGA. CDR3 nucleotide sequence: TGTGCCGGCAGCGTGGGACAGGAGAGGACCGGGGAGCTGTTTTTT. Protein: CAGSVGQERTGELFF.

J is TRBJ1-1 and V is TRBV29-1, with D possibly matching TRBD1 (5 bases). The CDR3 is 13 amino acids. The ends were cut back, 1 base at V and 5 bases at J, with 11 bases in the middle. Looked up from germline, CDR1 is SQVTM and CDR2 is ANQGSEA. In nucleotides, the CDR3 is TGCAGCGTTGAAGCGCAGGGAGGAACTGAAGCTTTCTTT. This gives the protein CSVEAQGGTEAFF.

This clonotype ranks as medium-sized. The chain has TRBV24-1 and TRBJ1-5, with D unclear. The V end was cut by 4 bases, the J end by 1 base, with 7 bases between. Germline lookup yields CDR1 KGHDR and CDR2 SFDVKD. The CDR3 extends over 14 amino acids. Written as DNA, the CDR3 is TGTGCCACCAGTGACCTGGACAGCAATCAGCCCCAGCATTTT. Protein sequence: CATSDLDSNQPQHF.

This clonotype was picked up many times. It may be a read error: a sequence one base away is much more abundant. The rearrangement uses TRBV20-1 and TRBJ1-3; 7 nucleotides align to TRBD1. Trimming removed 5 bases from V and 4 bases from J; junction bases left unmatched: 5. The CDR3 has 13 residues. CDR1 DFQATT and CDR2 SNEGSKA come from the germline V gene (reference sequence). The CDR3 sequence: CSAGTDAGNTIYF. The CDR3 nucleotides read TGCAGTGCTGGGACAGACGCCGGAAACACCATATATTTT.

As to this clonotype: No conserved phenylalanine or tryptophan ends this CDR3, so it is likely a read error. The gene calls are TRBV9 and TRBJ2-5; 14 positions agree with TRBD2. Germline V gene data show CDR1 as SGDLS and CDR2 as YYNGEE. This CDR3 contains 16 residues. The CDR3 protein is CAGSGGLAGAEETQYL. The CDR3 region has the DNA TGTGCCGGCAGCGGGGGACTAGCGGGAGCGGAAGAGACCCAGTACCTC.

At least ten counts were recorded for this clonotype. The chain employs TRBV4-1 and TRBJ2-5, with no clear D. The CDR3 is made up of 16 amino acids. Germline CDR1 is MGHRA and CDR2 is YSYEKL. Trimming cost V 0 bases and J 4 bases, with 15 bases left between them. The CDR3 spells CASSQDGVGTVETQYF. The DNA for the CDR3 is TGCGCCAGCAGCCAAGATGGCGTTGGAACAGTAGAGACCCAGTACTTC.

The V gene is TRBV7-2, the J gene TRBJ2-2; D unclear. This CDR3 has 12 residues. Germline V gene lookup returns CDR1 SGHTA and CDR2 FQGNSA. V dropped 5 bases and J dropped 7 bases, with 8 bases sitting between them. The CDR3 protein is CASSPLIGELFF. The CDR3 DNA reads TGTGCCAGCAGCCCACTTATCGGGGAGCTGTTTTTT.

This rearrangement joins TRBV2 to TRBJ2-5, with D possibly matching TRBD2 (5 bases). Trimming pared 8 bases from V and 4 bases from J, leaving 14 bases between. This CDR3 has 13 amino acids. The V gene's germline CDR1 is SNHLY and CDR2 FYNNEI. The DNA for the CDR3 is TGTGCCAGCGGCGAGCGGTGGGGAGAGACCCAGTACTTC. As protein: CASGERWGETQYF. The entire variable domain, with the rest obtained from reference TRBV2 and TRBJ2-5, is as follows: EPEVTQTPSHQVTQMGQEVILRCVPISNHLYFYWYRQILGQKVEFLVSFYNNEISEKSEIFDDQFSVERPDGSNFTLKIRSTKLEDSAMYFCASGERWGETQYFGPGTRLLVL.

CDR3 sequence reads: CSGTQGSGRTEAFF. DNA of the CDR3: TGCAGCGGAACACAGGGGTCTGGGAGGACTGAAGCTTTCTTT. J is TRBJ1-1 and V is TRBV29-1, with 7 bases matching TRBD1. The CDR3 spans 14 residues. V dropped 7 bases and J dropped 5; count of bases not matched to a gene: 13. The V gene's germline CDR1 is SQVTM and CDR2 ANQGSEA.

In its sample, this clonotype was seen once. V gene TRBV4-3 combines with J gene TRBJ2-3; perhaps TRBD2 as D (6 bases). CDR1 LGHNA and CDR2 YSLEER come from the germline V gene. The CDR3 is made up of 15 amino acids. V shed 1 base and J shed 4 bases, with 12 bases lying between them. CDR3 DNA: TGCGCCAGCAGCCAAGGCCCCGGGAGCGCAGATACGCAGTATTTT. It yields the protein CASSQGPGSADTQYF.

This clonotype showed up many times. The chain recombines TRBV30 with TRBJ2-7; maybe TRBD2 (5 bases). This CDR3 region has 13 residues. V dropped 0 bases and J dropped 2 bases, with 8 bases sitting between them. Germline V lookup: CDR1 GTSNPN, CDR2 SVGIG (reference sequence). The CDR3 DNA reads TGTGCCTGGAGTGTCGGGGTGACCTACGAGCAGTACTTC. Protein sequence: CAWSVGVTYEQYF. The full variable domain, its missing parts supplied by reference TRBV30 and TRBJ2-7, is SQTIHQWPATLVQPVGSPLSLECTVEGTSNPNLYWYRQAAGRGLQLLFYSVGIGQISSEVPQNLSASRPQDRQFILSSKKLLLSDSGFYLCAWSVGVTYEQYFGPGTRLTVT.

Points on this clonotype: This clone may be a read error of a much larger clone one base away. The rearrangement joins TRBV11-2 to TRBJ2-3; D possibly uses TRBD1 or TRBD2 (5 bases each). Germline loops: CDR1 SGHAT, CDR2 FQNNGV. The CDR3 spans 15 residues. V was trimmed by 5 bases and J by 0 bases, leaving 12 bases between them. Here the CDR3 reads CASSPGTASTDTQYF. The CDR3 DNA follows: TGTGCCAGCAGCCCCGGGACGGCAAGCACAGATACGCAGTATTTT.

The chain carries TRBV2 and TRBJ2-7; TRBD2 matches at 10 bases. V was pared by 7 bases and J by 4 bases, with 7 bases of the junction left unmatched. The CDR3 is made up of 14 amino acids. In germline, CDR1 is SNHLY, CDR2 FYNNEI. The CDR3 region is CASKASGSSYEQYF. CDR3 coding DNA: TGTGCCAGCAAGGCTAGCGGGAGTTCATACGAGCAGTACTTC.

This clonotype was observed at least ten times. The gene calls are TRBV19 and TRBJ1-5; weak D call: TRBD1 (5 bases). The germline V and J ends were trimmed by 6 bases and 6 bases, with 15 bases remaining between them. The CDR3 has 14 amino acids. Per the germline V gene, CDR1 is LNHDA and CDR2 is SQIVND (reference sequence). The chain's CDR3 is CASSLTWGGQPQHF. The CDR3 coding sequence is TGTGCCAGTAGCCTGACCTGGGGGGGTCAGCCCCAGCATTTT.

The rearrangement links TRBV7-9 to TRBJ1-6, with D unclear. This CDR3 has 14 residues. V was trimmed by 1 base and J by 9 bases, leaving 10 bases between them. Germline V gene lookup returns CDR1 SEHNR and CDR2 FQNEAQ (reference sequence). This CDR3 reads CASSLEGGSSPLHF. The CDR3 region has the DNA TGTGCCAGCAGCTTAGAGGGCGGGAGTTCACCCCTCCACTTT.

This clonotype counts as medium-sized (0.01 to 0.1%). The chain joins TRBV2 to TRBJ2-5; 9 bases fit TRBD1. CDR1 and CDR2 from the germline V gene are SNHLY and FYNNEI. The CDR3 is made up of 15 amino acids. V was clipped by 1 base and J by 5 bases; unmatched bases: 5. The CDR3 bases are TGTGCCAGCAGTGAAGGGACAGGGGAGGTGGAGACCCAGTACTTC. It specifies CASSEGTGEVETQYF. Full variable domain (remainder filled in from reference TRBV2 and TRBJ2-5): EPEVTQTPSHQVTQMGQEVILRCVPISNHLYFYWYRQILGQKVEFLVSFYNNEISEKSEIFDDQFSVERPDGSNFTLKIRSTKLEDSAMYFCASSEGTGEVETQYFGPGTRLLVL.

With regard to this clonotype: An end of the junction does not agree with germline; a read error may underlie this. The rearrangement links TRBV7-9 to TRBJ2-7; 11 bases are shared with TRBD2. CDR3 length: 14 amino acids. From germline, CDR1 is SEHNR and CDR2 FQNEAQ (reference sequence). As DNA, the CDR3 is TGTGCCAGCAGTTTAGCGGGAGGGCTCTACGTGCAGTACTTC. Translating it yields CASSLAGGLYVQYF. The full variable domain, rest sourced from reference TRBV7-9 and TRBJ2-7, is DTGVSQNPRHKITKRGQNVTFRCDPISEHNRLYWYRQTLGQGPEFLTYFQNEAQLEKSRLLSDRFSAERPKGSFSTLEIQRTEQGDSAMYLCASSLAGGLYVQYFGPGTRLTVT.

The CDR3 here is CASSETGRGMADTQYF. The CDR3 bases are TGTGCCAGCAGTGAAACGGGGCGGGGGATGGCAGATACGCAGTATTTT. The J gene is TRBJ2-3, the V gene TRBV25-1; 7 bases agree with TRBD2. The CDR3 has 16 residues. Germline trimming cut 2 bases from V and 4 bases from J; bases unmatched to any gene: 9. Germline V CDR1 and CDR2: MGHDK, SYGVNS. Full variable domain (missing parts from reference TRBV25-1 and TRBJ2-3): EADIYQTPRYLVIGTGKKITLECSQTMGHDKMYWYQQDPGMELHLIHYSYGVNSTEKGDLSSESTVSRIRTEHFPLTLESARPSHTSQYLCASSETGRGMADTQYFGPGTRLTVL.

For this clonotype: Because it lacks the conserved phenylalanine or tryptophan at the end, this CDR3 is likely a read error. V gene TRBV7-2 combines with J gene TRBJ2-7; D gene unclear. The V end lost 0 bases, the J end lost 0 bases, and 12 bases lay between the germline ends. Germline V CDR1 and CDR2: SGHTA, FQGNSA. The CDR3 consists of 16 residues. Written as DNA, the CDR3 is TGTGCCAGCAGCTTAGCGCCTCCAGAACACTCCTACGAGCAGTACCTC. It translates to CASSLAPPEHSYEQYL.

A few counts support this clonotype. V usage is TRBV28 and J usage is TRBJ1-3; D ambiguous. The germline CDR1 and CDR2 sequences are MDHEN and SYDVKM. The CDR3 covers 12 residues. The V end lost 7 bases, the J end lost 9 bases, and 13 bases lay between the germline ends. The CDR3, as DNA: TGTGCCAGCACCTTACCCCGAGGCACCATATATTTT. Amino acids: CASTLPRGTIYF.

This clonotype has at least ten counts. The J gene is TRBJ2-2, the V gene TRBV12-3 or TRBV12-4; D remains unclear. V lost 6 bases and J lost 2, with 4 bases in between. The CDR3 sequence is 12 residues long. In nucleotides, the CDR3 is TGTGCCAGCAGCCCTAACACCGGGGAGCTGTTTTTT. Amino acid sequence: CASSPNTGELFF.

The chain has TRBV2 and TRBJ1-6; D perhaps matches TRBD1 (5 bases). The length of the CDR3 is 15 residues. The germline gives CDR1 SNHLY, CDR2 FYNNEI. Trimming cost V 5 bases and J 5 bases, with 13 bases left between them. CDR3 protein: CASSPQGLDNSPLHF. The CDR3 region has the DNA TGTGCCAGCAGTCCCCAGGGATTGGATAATTCACCCCTCCACTTT.

The chain links TRBV7-2 to TRBJ2-5; no clear D gene. The CDR3 extends over 12 amino acids. Trimming removed 5 bases from V and 4 bases from J, with 8 bases in between. Looked up from germline, CDR1 is SGHTA and CDR2 is FQGNSA. CDR3 sequence (DNA): TGTGCCAGCAGCAATGGGTTAGAGACCCAGTACTTC. It codes for CASSNGLETQYF.

This clonotype has ten or more counts. The J gene is TRBJ2-2, the V gene TRBV7-9; 10 bases fit TRBD1. Germline trimming cut 5 bases from V and 5 bases from J; bases unmatched to any gene: 5. Germline V gene sequence: CDR1 SEHNR, CDR2 FQNEAQ (reference sequence). The CDR3 contains 15 residues. For the CDR3, the DNA is TGTGCCAGCAGCGCCGGGACAGGGGTTACCGGGGAGCTGTTTTTT. Its translation is CASSAGTGVTGELFF.